The 15 T cell receptor beta chains below all came from one sample that was sequenced in a study of blood T cell repertoires in COVID-19. Only in-frame clones appear in the TCRdb table, and some are missing; sequencing was by immunoSEQ multiplex PCR. The sample lists 200,000 to 300,000 clones; approximately 90% were seen once. The sample taken for sequencing was peripheral blood. The receptors originated from a man aged 55 to 70 who had recovered from COVID-19.

Only a few counts were recorded for this clone. The chain joins TRBV27 to TRBJ2-2; 10 nucleotides agree with TRBD1. Germline assignment: CDR1 MNHEY and CDR2 SMNVEV (reference sequence). This CDR3 is 16 amino acids long. Germline trimming cut 7 bases from V and 4 bases from J; bases unmatched to any gene: 9. CDR3 protein: CASTQRWTGGTGELFF. The CDR3 nucleotides are TGTGCCAGCACTCAAAGGTGGACAGGGGGCACCGGGGAGCTGTTTTTT.

The chain employs TRBV7-9 and TRBJ1-5; 12 nucleotides align to TRBD1. The CDR3 loop spans 16 amino acids. The V gene's germline CDR1 is SEHNR and CDR2 FQNEAQ (reference sequence). The V and J ends lost 5 bases and 2 bases, in that order; junction bases with no gene match: 4. The CDR3 here is CASSAGTGGGNQPQHF. CDR3 DNA sequence: TGTGCCAGCAGCGCGGGGACAGGGGGCGGCAATCAGCCCCAGCATTTT.

The chain carries TRBV28 and TRBJ2-7; 10 bases are a match to TRBD2. V was pared by 6 bases and J by 5 bases, with 13 bases of the junction left unmatched. CDR3 size: 16 residues. Germline CDR1 reads MDHEN; CDR2 reads SYDVKM. The CDR3 DNA sequence: TGTGCCAGCAGCGAGATACTTGGGACTAGCGCGGACGAGCAGTACGTC. Translated: CASSEILGTSADEQYV.

The chain uses TRBV18 and TRBJ1-5, with 9 bases that match TRBD1. The CDR3 spans 13 residues. Germline V CDR1 and CDR2: KGHSH, LQKENI. The trim removed 6 bases at V and 8 bases at J, leaving 5 bases unmatched. CDR3 DNA sequence: TGTGCCAGCTCGGGACAGGGTTTGGAGCCCCAGCATTTT. Amino acids: CASSGQGLEPQHF.

This clone was counted a single time. This chain uses TRBV5-1 with TRBJ2-3, with D possibly being TRBD1 (6 bases). The CDR3 consists of 14 residues. Trimming left V 4 bases short and J 4 bases short, with 13 bases between. Germline CDR1 reads SGHRS; CDR2 reads YFSETQ. The CDR3 is CASSPDSWADTQYF. As DNA, the CDR3 is TGCGCCAGCAGCCCGGACAGTTGGGCAGATACGCAGTATTTT. Variable domain in full (rest from reference TRBV5-1 and TRBJ2-3): KAGVTQTPRYLIKTRGQQVTLSCSPISGHRSVSWYQQTPGQGLQFLFEYFSETQRNKGNFPGRFSGRQFSNSRSEMNVSTLELGDSALYLCASSPDSWADTQYFGPGTRLTVL.

This chain joins TRBV7-2 and TRBJ2-1; D gene ambiguous. CDR3 length: 15 residues. V dropped 3 bases and J dropped 2 bases, with 11 bases sitting between them. Germline CDR1 and CDR2: SGHTA and FQGNSA. The CDR3 reads CASSLRQIAYNEQFF. The CDR3 coding sequence is TGTGCCAGCAGCTTGAGACAAATCGCCTACAATGAGCAGTTCTTC.

This clone was detected only a few times. The J gene is TRBJ1-5, the V gene TRBV10-3; a possible D gene is TRBD1 (5 bases). Trimming stripped 3 bases from V and 7 bases from J, with 16 bases between. Germline-derived CDR1 and CDR2 are ENHRY and SYGVKD. The length of the CDR3 is 15 residues. The CDR3 sequence: CAISDGRQGNQPQHF. The CDR3 bases are TGTGCCATCAGTGATGGTCGGCAGGGAAACCAGCCCCAGCATTTT.

The rearrangement joins TRBV2 to TRBJ2-7, with TRBD2 identical over 10 bases. Germline V gives CDR1 SNHLY, CDR2 FYNNEI. V lost 8 bases and J lost 2; bases outside the gene matches: 9. The CDR3 runs to 15 residues. The CDR3 loop reads CASGSASGGPYEQYF. Written as DNA, the CDR3 is TGTGCCAGCGGATCCGCTAGCGGGGGTCCCTACGAGCAGTACTTC.

The chain joins TRBV7-2 to TRBJ2-2; 8 bases are a match to TRBD2. V shed 6 bases and J 4 bases; nucleotides not matched to a gene: 10. The CDR3 has 16 residues. The germline gives CDR1 SGHTA, CDR2 FQGNSA. In DNA form, the CDR3 reads TGTGCCAGCAGACTTAGGGAGCGGGGGAGCACCGGGGAGCTGTTTTTT. This translates into CASRLRERGSTGELFF.

This chain connects TRBV14 to TRBJ2-1, with D possibly TRBD1 on 5 matching bases. Trimming left V 4 bases short and J 8 bases short, with 21 bases between. Germline CDR1 SGHDN, CDR2 FVKESK. CDR3 length: 16 amino acids. CDR3 protein: CASSPEARVSFYEQFF. The CDR3 nucleotides are TGTGCCAGCAGCCCCGAGGCCAGGGTGTCCTTTTATGAGCAGTTCTTC.

Only a few counts were recorded for this clone. The genes are TRBV5-5 and TRBJ1-5; 10 nucleotides align to TRBD1. The germline V gene has CDR1 SGHKS and CDR2 YYEKEE (reference sequence). Trimming at V came to 4 bases and at J to 4 bases, leaving 5 bases not matched to a gene. CDR3 length: 15 amino acids. Here the CDR3 DNA reads TGTGCCAGCAGCGCGGGGACAGGGGCTAATCAGCCCCAGCATTTT. Translated, it gives CASSAGTGANQPQHF. The full variable domain, with the rest looked up from reference TRBV5-5 and TRBJ1-5, is DAGVTQSPTHLIKTRGQQVTLRCSPISGHKSVSWYQQVLGQGPQFIFQYYEKEERGRGNFPDRFSARQFPNYSSELNVNALLLGDSALYLCASSAGTGANQPQHFGDGTRLSIL.

The chain couples TRBV6-4 to TRBJ1-2; 7 bases line up with TRBD1. From germline, CDR1 is MRHNA and CDR2 SNTAGT. This CDR3 contains 14 residues. V lost 5 bases and J lost 5; bases outside the gene matches: 8. The CDR3 region has the DNA TGTGCCAGCAGTCGGGACAGCCGGGGTTATGGCTACACCTTC. It encodes CASSRDSRGYGYTF.

This clone was found a few times. The gene calls are TRBV9 and TRBJ1-4; D not resolved. V lost 0 bases to trimming and J lost 1 base, with 7 bases between them. Germline CDR1 reads SGDLS; CDR2 reads YYNGEE. The CDR3 extends over 15 amino acids. The CDR3 sequence: CASSVGGRTNEKLFF. The DNA of the CDR3 is TGTGCCAGCAGCGTAGGAGGGAGAACTAATGAAAAACTGTTTTTT.

This chain's CDR3 is CASSLDGGTGELFF. Written as DNA, the CDR3 is TGTGCCAGCAGCTTAGACGGGGGGACCGGGGAGCTGTTTTTT. The genes are TRBV7-9 and TRBJ2-2; 7 bases are a match to TRBD2. Germline trimming cut 1 base from V and 5 bases from J; bases unmatched to any gene: 1. Looked up from germline, CDR1 is SEHNR and CDR2 is FQNEAQ (reference sequence). The CDR3 spans 14 residues.

This rearrangement joins TRBV30 to TRBJ1-1; D gene uncertain. Germline CDR1 GTSNPN, CDR2 SVGIG (reference sequence). This CDR3 has 13 amino acids. The V end was cut by 0 bases, the J end by 0 bases, with 5 bases between. The CDR3 here is CAWSVALNTEAFF. DNA for the CDR3: TGTGCCTGGAGTGTAGCCTTGAACACTGAAGCTTTCTTT.